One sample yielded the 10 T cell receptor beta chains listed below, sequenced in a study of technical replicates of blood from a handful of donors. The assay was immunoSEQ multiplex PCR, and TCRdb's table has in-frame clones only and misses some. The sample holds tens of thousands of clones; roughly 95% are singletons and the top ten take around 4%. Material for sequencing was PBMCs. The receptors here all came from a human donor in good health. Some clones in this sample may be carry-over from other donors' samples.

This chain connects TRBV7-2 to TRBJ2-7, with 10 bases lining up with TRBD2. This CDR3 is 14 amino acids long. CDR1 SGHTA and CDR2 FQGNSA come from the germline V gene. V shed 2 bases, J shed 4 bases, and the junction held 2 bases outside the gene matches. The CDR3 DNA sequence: TGTGCCAGCAGCTTAACGACTAGCGGGTACGAGCAGTACTTC. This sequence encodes CASSLTTSGYEQYF.

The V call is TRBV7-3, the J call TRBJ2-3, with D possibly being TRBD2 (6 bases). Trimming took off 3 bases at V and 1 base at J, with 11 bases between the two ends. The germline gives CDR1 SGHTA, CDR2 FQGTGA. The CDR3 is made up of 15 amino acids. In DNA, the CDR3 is TGTGCCAGCAGCTTGGGCGGGGTGGGCACAGATACGCAGTATTTT. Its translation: CASSLGGVGTDTQYF.

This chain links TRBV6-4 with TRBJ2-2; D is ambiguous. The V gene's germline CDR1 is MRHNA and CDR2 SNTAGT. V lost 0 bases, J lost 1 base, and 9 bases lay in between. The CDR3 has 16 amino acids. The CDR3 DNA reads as TGTGCCAGCAGTGACTCTGGCTCGGGGAACACCGGGGAGCTGTTTTTT. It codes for CASSDSGSGNTGELFF.

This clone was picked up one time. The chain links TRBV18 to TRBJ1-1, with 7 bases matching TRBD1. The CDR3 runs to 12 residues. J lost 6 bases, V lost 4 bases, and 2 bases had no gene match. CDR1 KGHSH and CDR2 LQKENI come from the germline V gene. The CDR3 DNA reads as TGTGCCAGCTCACTCGACAGGGCTGAAGCTTTCTTT. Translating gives CASSLDRAEAFF.

The CDR3 is CASSRQGALGNQPQHF. The CDR3 DNA is TGTGCCAGTAGTAGACAGGGGGCTCTGGGCAATCAGCCCCAGCATTTT. This chain joins TRBV19 and TRBJ1-5; 10 bases align to TRBD1. J was trimmed by 2 bases and V by 4 bases; bases with no gene match: 5. Germline V CDR1 and CDR2: LNHDA, SQIVND (reference sequence). This CDR3 comprises 16 residues.

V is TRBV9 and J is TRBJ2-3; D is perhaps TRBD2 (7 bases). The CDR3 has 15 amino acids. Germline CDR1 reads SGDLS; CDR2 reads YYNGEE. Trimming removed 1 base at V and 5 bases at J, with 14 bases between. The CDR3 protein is CASSVRGGRGDTQYF. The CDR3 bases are TGTGCCAGCAGCGTAAGGGGGGGCCGGGGAGATACGCAGTATTTT.

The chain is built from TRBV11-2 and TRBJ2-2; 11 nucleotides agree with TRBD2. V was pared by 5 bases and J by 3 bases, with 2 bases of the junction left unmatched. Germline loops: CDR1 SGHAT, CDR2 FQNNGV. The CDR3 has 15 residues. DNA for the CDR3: TGTGCCAGCAGCCTAGCGGGGGGCTACACCGGGGAGCTGTTTTTT. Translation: CASSLAGGYTGELFF.

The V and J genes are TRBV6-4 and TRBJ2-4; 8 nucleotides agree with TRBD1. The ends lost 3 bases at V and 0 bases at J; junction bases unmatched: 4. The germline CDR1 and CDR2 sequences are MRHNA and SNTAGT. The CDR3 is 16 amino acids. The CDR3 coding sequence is TGTGCCAGCAGTGAGTGGACAGGGCTAGCCAAAAACATTCAGTACTTC. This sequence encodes CASSEWTGLAKNIQYF.

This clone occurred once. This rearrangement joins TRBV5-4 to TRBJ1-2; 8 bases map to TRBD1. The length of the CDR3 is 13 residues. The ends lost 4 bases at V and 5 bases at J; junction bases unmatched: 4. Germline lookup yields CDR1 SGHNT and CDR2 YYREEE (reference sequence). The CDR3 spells CASSPDRDYGYTF. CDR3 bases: TGTGCCAGCAGCCCGGACAGGGATTATGGCTACACCTTC.

The CDR3 coding sequence is TGCGCCACCGCCCCGGGACAGGGGGGCAATGAGCAGTTCTTC. Protein product: CATAPGQGGNEQFF. The rearrangement uses TRBV5-1 and TRBJ2-1; TRBD1 matches 11 bases. The CDR3 loop spans 14 amino acids. The germline CDR1 and CDR2 sequences are SGHRS and YFSETQ. The J segment lost 6 bases and the V segment lost 9 bases, leaving 8 bases of the junction unmatched.